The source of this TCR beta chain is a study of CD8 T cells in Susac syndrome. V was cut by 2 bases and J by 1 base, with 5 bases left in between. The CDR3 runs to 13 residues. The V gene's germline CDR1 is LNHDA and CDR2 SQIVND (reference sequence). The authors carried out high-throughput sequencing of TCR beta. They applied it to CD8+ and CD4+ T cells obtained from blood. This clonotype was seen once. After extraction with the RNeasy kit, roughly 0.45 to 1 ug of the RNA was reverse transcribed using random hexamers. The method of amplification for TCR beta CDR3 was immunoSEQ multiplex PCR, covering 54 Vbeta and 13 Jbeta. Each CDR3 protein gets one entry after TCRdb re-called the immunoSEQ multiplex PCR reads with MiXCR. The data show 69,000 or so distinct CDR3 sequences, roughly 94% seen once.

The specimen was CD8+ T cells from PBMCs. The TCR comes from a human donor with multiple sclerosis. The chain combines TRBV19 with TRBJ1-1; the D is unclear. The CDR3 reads CASSISGNTEAFF. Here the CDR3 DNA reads TGTGCCAGTAGTATATCAGGGAACACTGAAGCTTTCTTT.